These 32 T cell receptor beta chains were sequenced from one sample in a study of blood T cell repertoires in COVID-19. TCRdb keeps only in-frame clones here, not all; method: immunoSEQ multiplex PCR. The sample lists about 100,000 clones; 65% to 90% were seen once. The sample taken for sequencing was PBMCs or T cells enriched from blood (not recorded which). All receptors derive from a woman between 50 and 59 years old who had recovered from COVID-19.

This chain uses TRBV6-1 with TRBJ1-5; tentatively, D is TRBD1 (5 bases). CDR3 length: 21 amino acids. V was clipped by 2 bases and J by 2 bases, with 28 bases between them. CDR1 and CDR2 (germline): MNHNS, SASEGT. The CDR3 sequence: CASSEIVSIGIGLGGNQPQHF. The CDR3 DNA sequence: TGTGCCAGCAGTGAAATTGTATCGATAGGGATTGGCCTAGGGGGCAATCAGCCCCAGCATTTT.

This clone was seen a few times. This chain joins TRBV2 and TRBJ1-1; 7 bases match TRBD1. The length of the CDR3 is 12 residues. Germline assignment: CDR1 SNHLY and CDR2 FYNNEI. Losses at the gene ends were 6 bases for V and 7 bases for J; bases not matched to a gene: 5. In nucleotides, the CDR3 is TGTGCCAGCAGGGGGGACAGCCATGAAGCTTTCTTT. This encodes CASRGDSHEAFF. The variable domain in full, completed from reference TRBV2 and TRBJ1-1, reads EPEVTQTPSHQVTQMGQEVILRCVPISNHLYFYWYRQILGQKVEFLVSFYNNEISEKSEIFDDQFSVERPDGSNFTLKIRSTKLEDSAMYFCASRGDSHEAFFGQGTRLTVV.

This clone was counted between two and nine times. The rearrangement links TRBV11-2 to TRBJ2-7, with 7 nucleotides matching TRBD1. Germline assignment: CDR1 SGHAT and CDR2 FQNNGV. The CDR3 length is 13 residues. The ends lost 7 bases at V and 2 bases at J; junction bases unmatched: 5. The CDR3 reads CASTWTGTYEQYF. The CDR3 DNA sequence: TGTGCCAGCACCTGGACAGGTACCTACGAGCAGTACTTC.

The J gene is TRBJ2-7, the V gene TRBV6-1; maybe TRBD2 (6 bases). The CDR3 is 15 residues long. Germline CDR1 MNHNS, CDR2 SASEGT. The V end lost 1 base, the J end lost 3 bases, and 13 bases lay between the germline ends. Written as DNA, the CDR3 is TGTGCCAGCAGTGAAGTTGGAGGGTCGTTCTACGAGCAGTACTTC. This gives the protein CASSEVGGSFYEQYF.

The chain joins TRBV30 to TRBJ1-2; the D gene is possibly TRBD1 (5 bases). The CDR3 contains 14 residues. V dropped 3 bases and J dropped 4 bases, with 15 bases sitting between them. From germline, CDR1 is GTSNPN and CDR2 SVGIG (reference sequence). The CDR3 sequence: CAWRPSGTIYGYTF. For the CDR3, the DNA is TGTGCCTGGAGACCCTCCGGGACTATCTATGGCTACACCTTC.

The V and J genes are TRBV28 and TRBJ1-2; a weak D match, TRBD1 (5 bases). In germline, CDR1 is MDHEN, CDR2 SYDVKM. The length of the CDR3 is 15 residues. V was clipped by 9 bases and J by 4 bases, with 21 bases between them. CDR3: CASSGNPQQTYGYTF. CDR3 bases: TGTGCCAGTTCAGGGAATCCCCAACAAACCTATGGCTACACCTTC.

This chain connects TRBV28 to TRBJ1-1; 9 bases agree with TRBD1. The length of the CDR3 is 15 residues. In germline, CDR1 is MDHEN, CDR2 SYDVKM. The J segment lost 5 bases and the V segment lost 4 bases, leaving 8 bases of the junction unmatched. CDR3 sequence (DNA): TGTGCCAGCAGTTCTTCACAGGGGGCTGGGACTGAAGCTTTCTTT. Translating gives CASSSSQGAGTEAFF.

The chain has TRBV18 and TRBJ1-2; D is unclear. The CDR3 extends over 13 amino acids. V was shortened by 3 bases and J by 4 bases, with 9 bases between the two germline ends. Germline assignment: CDR1 KGHSH and CDR2 LQKENI. The CDR3 is CASSPTETYGYTF. CDR3 bases: TGTGCCAGCTCACCTACAGAGACCTATGGCTACACCTTC.

This clone occurred a few times. This chain joins TRBV7-3 and TRBJ2-6; 7 bases agree with TRBD1. The junction had 8 bases not matched to a gene; V was cut back by 6 bases and J by 0 bases. Germline CDR1 is SGHTA and CDR2 is FQGTGA. The CDR3 totals 17 residues. The CDR3 region is CASSSTGQFSGANVLTF. CDR3 coding DNA: TGTGCCAGCAGTTCAACGGGACAGTTCTCTGGGGCCAACGTCCTGACTTTC.

The chain joins TRBV9 to TRBJ2-3, with D possibly matching TRBD2 (5 bases). The CDR3 loop spans 15 amino acids. Per the germline V gene, CDR1 is SGDLS and CDR2 is YYNGEE. Trimming left V 4 bases short and J 4 bases short, with 16 bases between. CDR3 bases: TGTGCCAGCAGCTCCGGACGGGATCCTGCAGATACGCAGTATTTT. Its protein is CASSSGRDPADTQYF.

The chain combines TRBV6-1 with TRBJ2-7, with a possible D match to TRBD1 (5 bases). CDR3 length equals 16 residues. Germline CDR1 is MNHNS and CDR2 is SASEGT. The V end was cut by 3 bases, the J end by 0 bases, with 15 bases between. As DNA, the CDR3 is TGTGCCAGCAGTGAGAAACAGGCCATGTTCTCCTACGAGCAGTACTTC. Its protein is CASSEKQAMFSYEQYF.

The gene calls are TRBV24-1 and TRBJ1-5; 7 bases agree with TRBD1. The CDR3 is 15 residues long. The trim removed 4 bases at V and 8 bases at J, leaving 10 bases unmatched. The V gene's germline CDR1 is KGHDR and CDR2 SFDVKD. The CDR3 loop is CATSDNRGGFEPQHF. CDR3 coding DNA: TGTGCCACCAGTGACAACAGGGGTGGCTTTGAGCCCCAGCATTTT.

This rearrangement joins TRBV3-1 (or the pseudogene TRBV3-2) to TRBJ2-7; 8 nucleotides line up with TRBD2. Germline-derived CDR1 and CDR2 are LGHDT and YNNKEL (reference sequence). CDR3 length equals 15 residues. V lost 2 bases and J lost 3; bases outside the gene matches: 6. For the CDR3, the DNA is TGTGCCAGCAGCCAACCTAGCGGGTCTTTCTACGAGCAGTACTTC. It codes for CASSQPSGSFYEQYF.

The chain uses TRBV6-5 and TRBJ2-2; D may be TRBD2 (6 bases). Between the trimmed V and J ends, which lost 11 bases and 3 bases, there was a span of 13 bases. This CDR3 is 13 amino acids long. Germline CDR1 reads MNHEY; CDR2 reads SVGAGI. The CDR3 is CACRDLYTGELFF. Here the CDR3 DNA reads TGTGCCTGTCGGGACTTGTACACCGGGGAGCTGTTTTTT.

This clone was recorded only once. CDR3 in DNA: TGTGCCAGCAGCCCTAGGACAGGGCCCAATCAGCCCCAGCATTTT. Translated: CASSPRTGPNQPQHF. The V gene is TRBV9, the J gene TRBJ1-5; 8 positions agree with TRBD1. From germline, CDR1 is SGDLS and CDR2 YYNGEE. The CDR3 covers 15 residues. V was pared by 4 bases and J by 3 bases, with 6 bases of the junction left unmatched.

The rearrangement uses TRBV28 and TRBJ1-5; maybe TRBD1 (5 bases). From germline, CDR1 is MDHEN and CDR2 SYDVKM. Trimming pared 6 bases from V and 1 base from J, leaving 13 bases between. The CDR3 runs 15 residues. The CDR3 DNA sequence: TGTGCCAGCAGGCAGGGTGGGCGAAGCAATCAGCCCCAGCATTTT. It is translated as CASRQGGRSNQPQHF.

The chain has TRBV2 and TRBJ2-3, with a tentative D call TRBD1 (6 bases). There are 15 residues in the CDR3. Deletions cut 6 bases from V and 0 bases from J, with 13 bases between. CDR1 and CDR2 (germline): SNHLY, FYNNEI. This CDR3 reads CASRRAGASTDTQYF. CDR3 in DNA: TGTGCCAGCAGGAGAGCAGGGGCTAGCACAGATACGCAGTATTTT.

The chain couples TRBV5-1 to TRBJ2-3; the match to TRBD2 covers 7 bases. The germline V gene has CDR1 SGHRS and CDR2 YFSETQ. This CDR3 is 16 amino acids long. V lost 4 bases and J lost 2; bases outside the gene matches: 10. CDR3 amino acids: CASSEAGTTFTDTQYF. The CDR3 DNA follows: TGCGCCAGCAGCGAAGCTGGGACTACCTTCACAGATACGCAGTATTTT.

The chain uses TRBV7-9 and TRBJ1-1, with 9 bases aligning to TRBD1. The CDR3 spans 16 residues. Per the germline V gene, CDR1 is SEHNR and CDR2 is FQNEAQ (reference sequence). Trimming at V came to 4 bases and at J to 0 bases, leaving 6 bases not matched to a gene. Written as DNA, the CDR3 is TGTGCCAGCAGCTCCGGGACAGGGCTAATGAACACTGAAGCTTTCTTT. Protein sequence: CASSSGTGLMNTEAFF.

V and J are TRBV28 and TRBJ2-2, with D possibly matching TRBD2 (6 bases). Trimming cost V 6 bases and J 2 bases, with 16 bases left between them. Germline lookup yields CDR1 MDHEN and CDR2 SYDVKM. This CDR3 comprises 16 residues. CDR3 bases: TGTGCCAGCAGACCGCCGGGACTCAGTAACACCGGGGAGCTGTTTTTT. It codes for CASRPPGLSNTGELFF.

This rearrangement joins TRBV6-1 to TRBJ1-5, with 7 bases identical to TRBD1. Per germline, CDR1 MNHNS and CDR2 SASEGT. The CDR3 extends over 16 amino acids. V was clipped by 1 base and J by 0 bases; unmatched bases: 3. The DNA of the CDR3 is TGTGCCAGCAGTGAAGTAGACAGGGTTAGCAATCAGCCCCAGCATTTT. Protein product: CASSEVDRVSNQPQHF.

This chain connects TRBV25-1 to TRBJ1-1, with 7 bases lining up with TRBD1. Germline CDR1 and CDR2: MGHDK and SYGVNS. The V gene end was trimmed by 3 bases and the J gene end by 4 bases; junction bases not matched to a gene: 5. CDR3 length: 14 amino acids. The CDR3 bases are TGTGCCAGCAGTGACAGGGGGGAGACCACTGAAGCTTTCTTT. It yields the protein CASSDRGETTEAFF.

The chain joins TRBV2 to TRBJ2-7; D perhaps matches TRBD1 (6 bases). The CDR3 has 15 amino acids. Trimming stripped 2 bases from V and 6 bases from J, with 17 bases between. Germline CDR1 is SNHLY and CDR2 is FYNNEI. The CDR3 loop reads CASSENRERIFEQYF. The CDR3 bases are TGTGCCAGCAGTGAAAACAGGGAGAGAATCTTCGAGCAGTACTTC. Variable domain in full (rest from reference TRBV2 and TRBJ2-7): EPEVTQTPSHQVTQMGQEVILRCVPISNHLYFYWYRQILGQKVEFLVSFYNNEISEKSEIFDDQFSVERPDGSNFTLKIRSTKLEDSAMYFCASSENRERIFEQYFGPGTRLTVT.

V and J are TRBV30 and TRBJ2-1; the D gene is possibly TRBD2 (5 bases). Germline V CDR1 and CDR2: GTSNPN, SVGIG (reference sequence). This CDR3 contains 14 residues. V lost 5 bases and J lost 8, with 19 bases in between. CDR3 protein: CAWGIEDWSDEQFF. DNA for the CDR3: TGTGCCTGGGGGATCGAGGACTGGAGCGATGAGCAGTTCTTC.

Only one count was recorded for this clone. The rearrangement uses TRBV12-3 or TRBV12-4 and TRBJ2-1, with D possibly TRBD2 on 6 matching bases. The CDR3 is 13 amino acids. V lost 3 bases and J 13 bases, leaving 16 bases between the germline ends. CDR3 region: CASSLGETRPQFF. In DNA, the CDR3 is TGTGCCAGCAGTTTGGGGGAGACTAGACCTCAGTTCTTC.

V is TRBV6-5 and J is TRBJ2-7; D remains ambiguous. Germline V gene sequence: CDR1 MNHEY, CDR2 SVGAGI. This CDR3 is 14 amino acids long. The germline V and J ends were trimmed by 6 bases and 2 bases, with 14 bases remaining between them. The CDR3 DNA sequence: TGTGCCAGCAGCGGTGCTGGGCTGACCTACGAGCAGTACTTC. The encoded protein is CASSGAGLTYEQYF.

J is TRBJ2-7 and V is TRBV3-1 (or the pseudogene TRBV3-2); tentative D call: TRBD1 (6 bases). Trimming took 4 bases from V and 1 from J, leaving 11 bases between them. This CDR3 is 14 amino acids long. Looked up from germline, CDR1 is LGHDT and CDR2 is YNNKEL (reference sequence). Here the CDR3 reads CASSRKQGSYEQYF. The CDR3 DNA reads as TGTGCCAGCAGCCGGAAACAGGGATCCTACGAGCAGTACTTC.

The CDR3 spells CASSFGQGYSSGQPDTQYF. CDR3 bases: TGTGCCAGCAGCTTCGGACAGGGATACTCGTCCGGTCAGCCAGATACGCAGTATTTT. V and J are TRBV7-9 and TRBJ2-3; 8 bases are a match to TRBD1. The CDR3 runs to 19 residues. The germline gives CDR1 SEHNR, CDR2 FQNEAQ (reference sequence). J lost 4 bases, V lost 3 bases, and 18 bases had no gene match.

V usage is TRBV10-1 and J usage is TRBJ1-4, with D uncertain. The CDR3 contains 14 residues. Per germline, CDR1 WNHNN and CDR2 SYGVQD (reference sequence). Trimming took off 2 bases at V and 8 bases at J, with 12 bases between the two ends. For the CDR3, the DNA is TGCGCCAGCAGTGAGCGGGGTGAGCAAGAAAAACTGTTTTTT. This translates into CASSERGEQEKLFF.

This chain uses TRBV6-5 with TRBJ2-2, with D tentatively TRBD2 (6 bases). Germline V lookup: CDR1 MNHEY, CDR2 SVGAGI. V gave up 4 bases and J gave up 4 bases, with 10 bases separating them. This CDR3 region has 14 residues. The CDR3 nucleotides are TGTGCCAGCAGTTCCTTCGGGGGCACCGGGGAGCTGTTTTTT. Its translation: CASSSFGGTGELFF.

DNA for the CDR3: TGTGCCAGCAGCCCCGGGACAGGGAAAAATCAGCCCCAGCATTTT. This codes for CASSPGTGKNQPQHF. The chain recombines TRBV7-9 with TRBJ1-5; 9 positions match TRBD1. Germline loops: CDR1 SEHNR, CDR2 FQNEAQ (reference sequence). The CDR3 sequence is 15 residues long. The V gene end was trimmed by 5 bases and the J gene end by 4 bases; junction bases not matched to a gene: 6.

With regard to this clone: This CDR3 is also generated by other DNA sequences in the sample. J is TRBJ1-3 and V is TRBV3-1 (or the pseudogene TRBV3-2); D not certain. V was clipped by 1 base and J by 2 bases, with 3 bases between them. Per germline, CDR1 LGHDT and CDR2 YNNKEL (reference sequence). There are 13 residues in the CDR3. Written as DNA, the CDR3 is TGTGCCAGCAGCCAAGTAGCTGGAAACACCATATATTTT. Translation gives CASSQVAGNTIYF.